Here is one TCR beta chain with its context. The antigen is undetermined. Sequenced by immunoSEQ multiplex PCR; TCRdb stores in-frame clones only, minus some. The data show 55,000 to 75,000 clones, under 95% seen once. This entry comes from a study of PD-1 blockade in classical Hodgkin lymphoma. Study results and caveats: While CD8+ TCR diversity did not rise significantly by C4D1, CD4+ TCR diversity did.

Per the germline V gene, CDR1 is SSHAT and CDR2 is FNYEAQ (reference sequence). This CDR3 has 13 amino acids. Trimming took 4 bases from V and 9 from J; bases not matched to a gene: 5. No patient escaped relapse after autologous stem cell transplantation, and brentuximab vedotin exposure varied. Material: peripheral blood mononuclear cells (PBMCs), obtained at baseline. The sequence was collected from a human donor with classical Hodgkin lymphoma. This chain connects TRBV7-7 to TRBJ2-1, with 8 bases aligning to TRBD1. CDR3 loop: CASSSRQGAEQFF. DNA for the CDR3: TGTGCCAGCAGCTCCCGCCAGGGGGCTGAGCAGTTCTTC.